Listed here are 19 T cell receptor beta chains from one sample, sequenced in a study of neurological immune-mediated disorders. Described time point: longitudinal time-point 2. TCRdb passed the 5' RACE reads through MiXCR, listing each CDR3 protein once. This table holds 84,000 or so distinct CDR3 sequences, approximately 13% found once. Input material: PBMCs. The source of these receptors is a female donor with HTLV-1-associated myelopathy (HAM/TSP).

The count of this clonotype is one. This chain links TRBV5-1 with TRBJ2-1; 9 bases map to TRBD2. Germline-derived CDR1 and CDR2 are SGHRS and YFSETQ. This CDR3 contains 13 residues. V trimming: 4 bases; J trimming: 9 bases; junction bases outside the gene matches: 5. The CDR3 DNA reads TGCGCCAGCAGCGAGACTAGCGGCCGTGAGCAGTTCTTC. Its protein is CASSETSGREQFF.

This clonotype has a single count. This could be a read error, since a much larger clone is one nucleotide away. This rearrangement joins TRBV5-1 to TRBJ2-5; 8 bases are shared with TRBD2. In germline, CDR1 is SGHRS, CDR2 YFSETQ. The CDR3 length is 14 residues. The CDR3 loop is CASSLSGGQATQYF. In DNA, the CDR3 is TGCGCCAGCAGCTTGAGCGGGGGACAAGCGACCCAGTACTTC.

This clonotype was observed many times. This chain links TRBV5-1 with TRBJ2-1; 11 bases fit TRBD1. CDR1 is SGHRS, CDR2 YFSETQ, per germline. This CDR3 is built from 17 residues. V lost 4 bases to trimming and J lost 6 bases; unmatched junction nucleotides: 12. The CDR3, as DNA: TGCGCCAGCAGCCCCCGGACAGGGGGCGCGGGGGGCAATGAGCAGTTCTTC. It translates to CASSPRTGGAGGNEQFF.

This clonotype occurred many times. The genes are TRBV5-1 and TRBJ2-7; D may be TRBD1 or TRBD2 (5 bases each). Germline CDR1 SGHRS, CDR2 YFSETQ. The V end was cut by 0 bases, the J end by 3 bases, with 16 bases between. The CDR3 spans 16 residues. The CDR3 loop reads CASSLGGTPAVYEQYF. The CDR3 DNA sequence: TGCGCCAGCAGCTTGGGAGGGACGCCGGCCGTCTACGAGCAGTACTTC.

This clonotype was recorded at least ten times. The rearrangement joins TRBV20-1 to TRBJ2-3, with TRBD2 as a possible D gene (6 bases). CDR1 and CDR2 from the germline V gene are DFQATT and SNEGSKA (reference sequence). The CDR3 loop spans 17 amino acids. Between the trimmed V and J ends, which lost 0 bases and 2 bases, there was a span of 18 bases. This CDR3 is CSARDPQRGNPTDTQYF. The DNA of the CDR3 is TGCAGTGCTAGAGATCCCCAACGGGGGAACCCCACAGATACGCAGTATTTT.

This clonotype has just a few counts. The chain links TRBV9 to TRBJ2-2; 9 bases agree with TRBD2. The CDR3 has 15 amino acids. Germline loops: CDR1 SGDLS, CDR2 YYNGEE. Germline trimming cut 3 bases from V and 4 bases from J; bases unmatched to any gene: 4. This CDR3 reads CASSEGLASTGELFF. DNA for the CDR3: TGTGCCAGCAGCGAGGGACTAGCTTCCACCGGGGAGCTGTTTTTT.

In this sample, this clonotype turned up many times. CDR3 DNA: TGCAGTGCTAAAAACGCAGCCTCTGGGGCCAACGTCCTGACTTTC. It translates to CSAKNAASGANVLTF. The J gene is TRBJ2-6, the V gene TRBV20-1; D call uncertain. This CDR3 spans 15 amino acids. The V and J ends lost 4 bases and 0 bases respectively, with 10 bases between them. Looked up from germline, CDR1 is DFQATT and CDR2 is SNEGSKA (reference sequence).

This clonotype showed up many times. As DNA, the CDR3 is TGTGCCAGCAGCCCGGGACATCTCAATGAGCAGTTCTTC. Its protein product is CASSPGHLNEQFF. This chain links TRBV11-1 with TRBJ2-1; D may be TRBD1 (6 bases). The V end was cut by 5 bases, the J end by 6 bases, with 11 bases between. Germline V gives CDR1 SGHAT, CDR2 FQDESV (reference sequence). The CDR3 is 13 amino acids.

This clonotype was seen many times. The chain couples TRBV7-2 to TRBJ2-7; D is perhaps TRBD2 (6 bases). V dropped 3 bases and J dropped 4 bases, with 13 bases sitting between them. Germline lookup yields CDR1 SGHTA and CDR2 FQGNSA. This CDR3 contains 14 residues. DNA for the CDR3: TGTGCCAGCAGCTTGGCGGGGAGGAGGTACGAGCAGTACTTC. Translated, it gives CASSLAGRRYEQYF. The whole variable domain, filled in from reference TRBV7-2 and TRBJ2-7, reads GAGVSQSPSNKVTEKGKDVELRCDPISGHTALYWYRQSLGQGLEFLIYFQGNSAPDKSGLPSDRFSAERTGGSVSTLTIQRTQQEDSAVYLCASSLAGRRYEQYFGPGTRLTVT.

This clonotype was observed many times. J is TRBJ1-5 and V is TRBV5-1; tentative D call: TRBD1 (5 bases). Looked up from germline, CDR1 is SGHRS and CDR2 is YFSETQ. V lost 4 bases and J lost 6, with 17 bases in between. CDR3 length: 15 amino acids. The CDR3 spells CASSIRDPKSQPQHF. The CDR3 nucleotides read TGCGCCAGCAGCATTCGGGACCCGAAGAGTCAGCCCCAGCATTTT.

A remark on this clonotype: Given a much more abundant clone one base away, this may be a read error. The chain combines TRBV5-1 with TRBJ2-7, with 9 positions matching TRBD1. This CDR3 is built from 16 residues. Germline V CDR1 and CDR2: SGHRS, YFSETQ. The CDR3 sequence is CASSGMGTGSSYEQCF. Written as DNA, the CDR3 is TGCGCCAGCAGCGGAATGGGGACAGGGAGCTCCTACGAGCAGTGCTTC.

In its sample, this clonotype was seen many times. Germline is not matched at one junction end, which may reflect a read error. The chain recombines TRBV3-1 with TRBJ2-7; 7 nucleotides line up with TRBD2. The CDR3 is 14 residues long. The germline CDR1 and CDR2 sequences are LGHDT and YNNKEL (reference sequence). The CDR3 protein is CANSHPGGNYEQYF. The CDR3 DNA reads as TGTGCCAACAGCCATCCGGGGGGAAACTACGAGCAGTACTTC.

This clonotype showed up many times. The genes are TRBV5-1 and TRBJ2-2; the D gene is possibly TRBD2 (6 bases). The CDR3 consists of 15 residues. Germline loops: CDR1 SGHRS, CDR2 YFSETQ. Trimming left V 1 base short and J 4 bases short, with 11 bases between. The CDR3 DNA reads TGCGCCAGCAGCTTGAAGTCGGGAGTCACCGGGGAGCTGTTTTTT. Its protein product is CASSLKSGVTGELFF.

This clonotype was recorded many times. The chain combines TRBV5-6 with TRBJ2-1; D is unresolved. Germline V gene sequence: CDR1 SGHDT, CDR2 YYEEEE. This CDR3 comprises 13 residues. V was pared by 1 base and J by 15 bases, with 17 bases between. For the CDR3, the DNA is TGTGCCAGCAGCTTGAGGATGGTTGAGCAGTGGTTCTTC. Its translation: CASSLRMVEQWFF.

Many counts were recorded for this clonotype. The chain couples TRBV28 to TRBJ2-7, with no clear D. The V gene's germline CDR1 is MDHEN and CDR2 SYDVKM. V was clipped by 1 base and J by 0 bases, with 16 bases between them. CDR3 length: 17 amino acids. The CDR3 DNA follows: TGTGCCAGCAGTTTATTCGGTGGTACACAAAGCTCCTACGAGCAGTACTTC. As protein: CASSLFGGTQSSYEQYF.

This clonotype was observed at least ten times. This chain joins TRBV5-1 and TRBJ2-7; 8 bases fit TRBD1. This CDR3 is built from 16 residues. CDR1 and CDR2 from the germline V gene are SGHRS and YFSETQ. V shed 3 bases and J 1 base; nucleotides not matched to a gene: 9. The CDR3 coding sequence is TGCGCCAGCAGCTCGACAGGGGCCGCTTGGTCCTACGAGCAGTACTTC. Protein: CASSSTGAAWSYEQYF.

This clonotype was seen at least ten times. This chain joins TRBV4-1 and TRBJ2-3; no clear D. V was shortened by 0 bases and J by 0 bases, with 10 bases between the two germline ends. The CDR3 covers 16 residues. Germline CDR1 reads MGHRA; CDR2 reads YSYEKL. The CDR3 sequence is CASSQDSGWSTDTQYF. DNA of the CDR3: TGCGCCAGCAGCCAAGATTCTGGCTGGAGCACAGATACGCAGTATTTT.

This clonotype came up many times. J is TRBJ2-3 and V is TRBV12-3 or TRBV12-4, with 13 bases lining up with TRBD2. The CDR3 runs to 15 residues. After removal of 6 bases from V and 6 bases from J, the junction contained 6 bases not matched to a gene. The CDR3 DNA follows: TGTGCCAGCAGAAGACTAGCGGGGGGTAGTGATACGCAGTATTTT. Amino acids: CASRRLAGGSDTQYF.

This clonotype was seen repeatedly, ten times or more. DNA for the CDR3: TGTGCCACCAGTCCGGGACAAAATCGTTACAATGAGCAGTTCTTC. Translating gives CATSPGQNRYNEQFF. V usage is TRBV24-1 and J usage is TRBJ2-1; D may be TRBD1 (6 bases). In germline, CDR1 is KGHDR, CDR2 SFDVKD. V was trimmed by 6 bases and J by 4 bases, leaving 15 bases between them. This CDR3 comprises 15 residues.